This is a list of T cell receptor delta chains from one sample in a study of Vδ1+ human thymocytes. TCRdb fed the multiplex PCR reads into CATT to redo clone calling. The sample lists about 75,000 delta-chain clones; around 35% were seen once. Sequencing used Vdelta1+ gamma-delta thymocytes from the thymus. These receptors were collected from a boy under three years old who had congenital heart surgery. Each CDR3 is given with its conserved first and last residue. The order of the fields is D gene, V gene, J gene, clone size, CDR3 protein, CDR3 DNA. A D gene is named only where the DNA matches it firmly. Where a row states a size, it is once, few, many or the class of an expanded clone; other rows omit it.

TRDD3	TRDV1	TRDJ1	few	CALGEFNRTKPVCGWGIYKLIF	TGTGCTCTTGGGGAATTTAATAGAACCAAGCCGGTATGTGGCTGGGGGATATATAAACTCATCTTT
.	TRDV1	TRDJ1	few	CALGELRFLLLGVYTDKLIF	TGTGCTCTTGGGGAACTTCGGTTCCTACTACTGGGGGTCTACACCGATAAACTCATCTTT
TRDD3	TRDV1	TRDJ1	.	CALGQLPHTPLVLGDRYTDKLIF	TGTGCTCTTGGCCAACTTCCCCATACCCCCCTTGTACTGGGGGACCGATACACCGATAAACTCATCTTT
TRDD3	TRDV1	TRDJ1	.	CALVWKVQNWGSVTDKLIF	TGTGCTCTTGTGTGGAAAGTACAGAACTGGGGGTCTGTCACCGATAAACTCATCTTT
TRDD3	TRDV1	TRDJ1	few	CALSPRTGGYRYTDKLIF	TGTGCTCTTTCCCCCCGGACTGGGGGATATAGGTACACCGATAAACTCATCTTT
TRDD2	TRDV1	TRDJ1	few	CALGEGPSYVFSGGSRPYADKLIF	TGTGCTCTTGGGGAGGGCCCTTCCTACGTGTTTTCGGGGGGGTCTCGCCCGTACGCCGATAAACTCATCTTT
.	TRDV1	TRDJ1	.	CALGVPIFGIRRKSDKLIF	TGTGCTCTTGGGGTCCCGATTTTTGGGATCCGAAGGAAAAGCGATAAACTCATCTTT
.	TRDV2	TRDJ1	many	CACDSRGRNTDKLIF	TGTGCCTGTGACAGCCGGGGGAGAAACACCGATAAACTCATCTTT
TRDD2	TRDV1	TRDJ1	few	CALGELSIFIPAFLHPMVSVGSRATDKLIF	TGTGCTCTTGGGGAACTCTCAATCTTTATCCCGGCCTTCCTACATCCCATGGTGTCCGTGGGGTCACGGGCTACCGATAAACTCATCTTT
TRDD3	TRDV1	TRDJ1	few	CALGERMASCTGGYGAGTDKLIF	TGTGCTCTTGGGGAACGCATGGCTTCCTGTACTGGGGGATACGGGGCCGGGACCGATAAACTCATCTTT
TRDD3	TRDV1	TRDJ1	.	CALGDPRLFLLETGGYRHKLIF	TGTGCTCTTGGGGACCCCCGCCTATTCCTACTGGAGACTGGGGGATACAGGCACAAACTCATCTTT
TRDD3	TRDV1	TRDJ1	few	CALGEGTSGSYVNWGIREGLIF	TGTGCTCTTGGGGAGGGGACCTCGGGCTCCTACGTTAACTGGGGGATACGCGAGGGACTCATCTTT
.	TRDV1	TRDJ1	.	CALGERVRWGRTDKLIF	TGTGCTCTTGGGGAAAGGGTCAGATGGGGGCGAACCGATAAACTCATCTTT
.	TRDV1	TRDJ1	.	CALGEIGTYGPYTDKLIF	TGTGCTCTTGGGGAAATCGGAACTTACGGACCTTACACCGATAAACTCATCTTT
.	TRDV1	TRDJ1	few	CALGELVIRPKELKSTHTDKLIF	TGTGCTCTTGGGGAACTGGTAATCCGTCCCAAGGAGTTGAAGTCAACACACACCGATAAACTCATCTTT
TRDD3	TRDV1	TRDJ1	few	CALGEHPLFTGGYGSTDKLIF	TGTGCTCTTGGGGAACACCCCTTATTTACTGGGGGATACGGGTCCACCGATAAACTCATCTTT
TRDD3	TRDV1	TRDJ1	once	CALGDAPLTGETKLIF	TGTGCTCTTGGGGACGCACCTCTTACTGGGGAGACAAAGCTCATCTTT
TRDD3	TRDV1	TRDJ1	few	CALGEPCVFLGIGGSGPYTDKLIF	TGTGCTCTTGGGGAACCGTGTGTGTTCCTAGGGATTGGGGGATCAGGACCGTACACCGATAAACTCATCTTT
TRDD3	TRDV1	TRDJ1	.	CALGCYSFLHWGIPADKLIF	TGTGCTCTTGGTTGCTACTCATTCCTCCACTGGGGGATACCTGCCGATAAACTCATCTTT
TRDD3	TRDV1	TRDJ1	few	CALGELLRWGIPVTDKLIF	TGTGCTCTTGGGGAACTTTTACGATGGGGGATACCGGTCACCGATAAACTCATCTTT
.	TRDV1	TRDJ1	once	CALGDLKVGAYPDTDKLIF	TGTGCTCTTGGGGATCTCAAAGTGGGGGCCTACCCGGACACCGATAAACTCATCTTT
TRDD3	TRDV1	TRDJ1	few	CALGEIYELGDYTDKLIF	TGTGCTCTTGGGGAAATTTATGAACTGGGGGATTACACCGATAAACTCATCTTT